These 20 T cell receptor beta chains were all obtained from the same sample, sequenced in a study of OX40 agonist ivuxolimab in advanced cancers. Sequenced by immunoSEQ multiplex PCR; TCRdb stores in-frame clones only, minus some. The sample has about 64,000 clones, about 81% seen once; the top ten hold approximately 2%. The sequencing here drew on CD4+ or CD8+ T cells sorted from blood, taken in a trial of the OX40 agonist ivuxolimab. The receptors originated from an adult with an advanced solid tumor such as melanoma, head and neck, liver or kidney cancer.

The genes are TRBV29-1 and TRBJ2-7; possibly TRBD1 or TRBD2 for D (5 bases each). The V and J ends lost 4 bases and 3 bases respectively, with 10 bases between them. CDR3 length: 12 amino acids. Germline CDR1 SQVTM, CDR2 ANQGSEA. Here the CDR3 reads CSVVGALYEQYF. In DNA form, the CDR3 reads TGCAGCGTTGTCGGGGCCCTCTACGAGCAGTACTTC.

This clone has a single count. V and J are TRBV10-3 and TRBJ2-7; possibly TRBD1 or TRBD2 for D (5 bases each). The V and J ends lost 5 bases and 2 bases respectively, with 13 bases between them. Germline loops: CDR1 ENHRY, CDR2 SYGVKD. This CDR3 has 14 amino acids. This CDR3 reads CAISRGDGTYEQYF. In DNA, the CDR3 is TGTGCCATCAGTCGAGGGGACGGAACCTACGAGCAGTACTTC.

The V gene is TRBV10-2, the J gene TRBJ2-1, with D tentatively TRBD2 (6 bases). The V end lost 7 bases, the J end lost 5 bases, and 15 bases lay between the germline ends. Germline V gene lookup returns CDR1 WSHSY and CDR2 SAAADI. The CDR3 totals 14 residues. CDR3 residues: CASTPRRENNEQFF. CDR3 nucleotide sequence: TGCGCCAGCACCCCCAGGCGGGAAAACAATGAGCAGTTCTTC.

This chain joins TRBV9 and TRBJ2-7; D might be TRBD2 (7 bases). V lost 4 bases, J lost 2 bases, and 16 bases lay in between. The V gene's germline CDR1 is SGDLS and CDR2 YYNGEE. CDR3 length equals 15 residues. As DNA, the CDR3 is TGTGCCAGCAGCCCACAGGGACGGGGGGCCTACGAGCAGTACTTC. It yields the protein CASSPQGRGAYEQYF.

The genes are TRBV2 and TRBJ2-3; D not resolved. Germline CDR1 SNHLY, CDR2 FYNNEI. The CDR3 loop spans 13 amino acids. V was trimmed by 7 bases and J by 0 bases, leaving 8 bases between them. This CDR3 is CASKAESTDTQYF. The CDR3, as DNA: TGTGCCAGCAAGGCCGAGAGCACAGATACGCAGTATTTT.

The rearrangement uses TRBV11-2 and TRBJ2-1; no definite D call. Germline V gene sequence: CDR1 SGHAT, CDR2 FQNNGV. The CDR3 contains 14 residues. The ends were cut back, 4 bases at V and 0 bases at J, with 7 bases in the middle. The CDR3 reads CASSSISSYNEQFF. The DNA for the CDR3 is TGTGCCAGCAGCTCGATTAGCTCCTACAATGAGCAGTTCTTC. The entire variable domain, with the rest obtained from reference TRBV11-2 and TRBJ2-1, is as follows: EAGVAQSPRYKIIEKRQSVAFWCNPISGHATLYWYQQILGQGPKLLIQFQNNGVVDDSQLPKDRFSAERLKGVDSTLKIQPAKLEDSAVYLCASSSISSYNEQFFGPGTRLTVL.

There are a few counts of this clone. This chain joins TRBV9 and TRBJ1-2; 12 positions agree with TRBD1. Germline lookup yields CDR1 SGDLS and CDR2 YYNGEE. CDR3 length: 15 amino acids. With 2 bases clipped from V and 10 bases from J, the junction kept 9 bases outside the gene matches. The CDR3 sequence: CASSVKPGQGAPYTF. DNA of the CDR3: TGTGCCAGCAGCGTGAAACCGGGACAGGGGGCTCCCTACACCTTC.

CDR3 nucleotide sequence: TGTGCCAGCAGGACAGCGGGAGAGTCCTACAATGAGCAGTTCTTC. It encodes CASRTAGESYNEQFF. This chain connects TRBV6-5 to TRBJ2-1; 8 nucleotides line up with TRBD2. Germline lookup yields CDR1 MNHEY and CDR2 SVGAGI. The CDR3 is 15 residues long. The ends lost 6 bases at V and 1 base at J; junction bases unmatched: 5.

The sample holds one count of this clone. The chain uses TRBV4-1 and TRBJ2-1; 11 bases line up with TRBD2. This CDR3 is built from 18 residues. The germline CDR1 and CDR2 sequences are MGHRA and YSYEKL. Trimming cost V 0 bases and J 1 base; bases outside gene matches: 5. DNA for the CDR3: TGCGCCAGCAGCCAAGAATGGCTAGCGGGGGGTTCCTACAATGAGCAGTTCTTC. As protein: CASSQEWLAGGSYNEQFF.

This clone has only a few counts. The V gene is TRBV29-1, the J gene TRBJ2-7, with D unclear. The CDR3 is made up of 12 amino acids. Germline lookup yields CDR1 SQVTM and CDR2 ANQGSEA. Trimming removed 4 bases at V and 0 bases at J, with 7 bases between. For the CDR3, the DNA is TGCAGCGTTGGTGTTACCTCCTACGAGCAGTACTTC. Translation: CSVGVTSYEQYF.

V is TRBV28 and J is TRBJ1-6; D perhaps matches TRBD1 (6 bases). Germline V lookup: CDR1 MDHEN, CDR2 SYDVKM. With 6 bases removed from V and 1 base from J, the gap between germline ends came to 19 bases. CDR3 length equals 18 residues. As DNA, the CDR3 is TGTGCCAGCAGGCAATCCCTGAGGGGGGCATCCTATAATTCACCCCTCCACTTT. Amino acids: CASRQSLRGASYNSPLHF.

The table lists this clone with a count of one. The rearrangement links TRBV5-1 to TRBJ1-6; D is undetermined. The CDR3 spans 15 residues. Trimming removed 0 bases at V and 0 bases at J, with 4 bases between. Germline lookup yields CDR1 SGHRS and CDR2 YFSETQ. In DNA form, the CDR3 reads TGCGCCAGCAGCTTGGGAAGCTCCTATAATTCACCCCTCCACTTT. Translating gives CASSLGSSYNSPLHF.

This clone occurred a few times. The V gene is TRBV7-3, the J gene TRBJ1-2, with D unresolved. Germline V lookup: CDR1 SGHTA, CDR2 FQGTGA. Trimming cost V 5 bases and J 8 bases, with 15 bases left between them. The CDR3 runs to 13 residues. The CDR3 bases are TGTGCCAGCAGCCCACGGACCGGTCTGGGCTACACCTTC. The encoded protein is CASSPRTGLGYTF.

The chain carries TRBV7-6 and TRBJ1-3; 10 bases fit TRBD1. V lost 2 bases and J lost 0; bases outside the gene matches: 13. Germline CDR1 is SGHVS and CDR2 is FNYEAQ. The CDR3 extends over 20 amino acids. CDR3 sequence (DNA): TGTGCCAGCAGCTTATGGGGGACAGGGGCCGCCCCGCTCTCTGGAAACACCATATATTTT. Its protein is CASSLWGTGAAPLSGNTIYF.

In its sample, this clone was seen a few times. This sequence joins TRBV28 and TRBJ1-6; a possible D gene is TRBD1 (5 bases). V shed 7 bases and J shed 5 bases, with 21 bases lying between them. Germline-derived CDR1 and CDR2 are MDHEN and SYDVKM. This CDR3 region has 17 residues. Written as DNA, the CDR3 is TGTGCCAGCACCACAAGGCGGGATCTAGGGGATAATTCACCCCTCCACTTT. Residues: CASTTRRDLGDNSPLHF.

CDR3 nucleotide sequence: TGTGCCAGCGACTTTCTAGGACACATGAACACTGAAGCTTTCTTT. Amino acid sequence: CASDFLGHMNTEAFF. The genes are TRBV6-1 and TRBJ1-1; TRBD1 is a possible D gene (5 bases). The V gene's germline CDR1 is MNHNS and CDR2 SASEGT. The CDR3 has 15 residues. The germline V and J ends were trimmed by 8 bases and 0 bases, with 16 bases remaining between them.

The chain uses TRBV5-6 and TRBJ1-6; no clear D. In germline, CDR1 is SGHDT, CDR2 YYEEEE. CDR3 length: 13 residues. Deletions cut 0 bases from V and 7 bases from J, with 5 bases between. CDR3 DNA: TGTGCCAGCAGCTTGGTCGACAATTCACCCCTCCACTTT. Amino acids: CASSLVDNSPLHF.

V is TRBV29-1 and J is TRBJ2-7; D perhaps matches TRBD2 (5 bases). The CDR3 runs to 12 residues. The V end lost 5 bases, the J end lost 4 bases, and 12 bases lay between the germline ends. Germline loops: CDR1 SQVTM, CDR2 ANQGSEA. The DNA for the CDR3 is TGCAGCGTTAGGTATAGCGAGTACGAGCAGTACTTC. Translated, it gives CSVRYSEYEQYF.

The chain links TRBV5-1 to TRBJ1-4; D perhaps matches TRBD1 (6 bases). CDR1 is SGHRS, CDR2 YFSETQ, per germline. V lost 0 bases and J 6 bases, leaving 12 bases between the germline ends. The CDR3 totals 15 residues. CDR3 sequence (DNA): TGCGCCAGCAGCTTGGCATATGGGGGCCATGAAAAACTGTTTTTT. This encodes CASSLAYGGHEKLFF.

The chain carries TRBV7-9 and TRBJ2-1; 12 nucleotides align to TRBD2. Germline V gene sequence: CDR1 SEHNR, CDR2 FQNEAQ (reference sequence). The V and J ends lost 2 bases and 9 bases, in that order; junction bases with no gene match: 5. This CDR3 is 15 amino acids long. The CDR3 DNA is TGTGCCAGCAGCTTACTAGCGGGGGGGCTAGGTGAGCAGTTCTTC. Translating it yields CASSLLAGGLGEQFF.